The source of this T cell receptor (beta chain) is a study of blood T cells in healthy people across ages. With a J-beta primer mix and a sample-barcoded 5' primer, a second PCR ran roughly 7 to 11 cycles. TCRdb processed the 5' RACE reads anew with MiXCR; each CDR3 protein has one entry. The data contain fewer than 800,000 distinct CDR3 sequences, 20% to 25% of them singletons. V lost 3 bases and J 6 bases, leaving 5 bases between the germline ends. This CDR3 is 11 amino acids long. The germline V gene encodes CDR1 SQVTM and CDR2 ANQGSEA. General study points: Using unsorted PBMCs precluded a conclusive naive versus antigen-experienced comparison.

Of note for this clonotype: Its antigen is currently unknown.

Sequenced material: blood. The gene calls are TRBV29-1 and TRBJ2-2; tentative D call: TRBD1 (5 bases). The clonotype originates from an older man in good health. CDR3 protein: CSVDRAGELFF. The CDR3 region has the DNA TGCAGCGTTGACAGGGCCGGGGAGCTGTTTTTT.